A selection of T cell receptor beta chains follows, all from one sample in a study of beta chain features in type 1 diabetes. Using immunoSEQ multiplex PCR, the repertoire was profiled, and TCRdb retains in-frame clones only, with some absent. The profile shows 200,000 to 250,000 clones, 9% to 10% of them singletons. The specimen sequenced was naive CD4+ T cells from blood. These receptors were taken from a woman between 18 and 29 years old in good health. CDR3s include the opening cysteine and the closing phenylalanine or tryptophan. Fields, in order: J gene, D gene, V gene, clone size, CDR3 protein, CDR3 DNA. A D gene is named only where the DNA matches it firmly. Clone sizes are given selectively: once, few, many, or a class where the clone is expanded.

>TRBJ2-1|TRBD2|TRBV10-3|NA
CAITGTSGRSEQFF
TGTGCCATCACTGGGACTAGCGGGAGAAGCGAGCAGTTCTTC
>TRBJ2-4|NA|TRBV19|few
CASSPLTPTGRNIQYF
TGTGCCAGTAGTCCCTTGACCCCGACAGGCAGAAACATTCAGTACTTC
>TRBJ2-7|NA|TRBV14|few
CASSARAETTYEQYF
TGTGCCAGCAGCGCCCGCGCCGAGACAACTTACGAGCAGTACTTC
>TRBJ2-5|NA|TRBV5-4|NA
CASSLSTGQETQYF
TGTGCCAGCAGCTTATCGACAGGTCAAGAGACCCAGTACTTC
>TRBJ2-7|TRBD2|TRBV7-9|few
CASSQAGAYEQYF
TGTGCCAGCAGCCAAGCGGGGGCGTACGAGCAGTACTTC
>TRBJ1-2|NA|TRBV29-1|NA
CSVNTGGYGYTF
TGCAGCGTCAACACCGGGGGCTATGGCTACACCTTC
>TRBJ1-2|NA|TRBV5-6|NA
CASSIVTPVAHYGYTF
TGTGCCAGCAGCATTGTCACCCCAGTTGCTCACTATGGCTACACCTTC
>TRBJ1-3|NA|TRBV5-1|NA
CASRQGTGNTIYF
TGCGCCAGCAGACAGGGAACTGGAAACACCATATATTTT
>TRBJ2-1|NA|TRBV5-1|few
CASSLTAQSYNEQFF
TGCGCCAGCAGCTTGACAGCCCAATCCTACAATGAGCAGTTCTTC
>TRBJ2-7|NA|TRBV5-1|NA
CASSLVSGTAGEQYF
TGCGCCAGCAGCTTGGTTAGCGGGACAGCGGGGGAGCAGTACTTC
>TRBJ2-1|NA|TRBV5-4|NA
CASSLRAGTNYNEQFF
TGTGCCAGCAGCTTGAGGGCGGGCACGAACTACAATGAGCAGTTCTTC
>TRBJ2-2|NA|TRBV5-1|NA
CASSGLSPTGELFF
TGCGCCAGCAGCGGGCTTAGTCCCACCGGGGAGCTGTTTTTT